Each of the 29 T cell receptor beta chains below was sequenced from the same sample in a study of blood T cell repertoires in COVID-19. The method was immunoSEQ multiplex PCR; TCRdb's version includes in-frame clones alone and lacks a portion of them. Counted here are about 140,000 clones, roughly nine tenths occurring once; the ten biggest clones make up approximately 2.5%. The sample comprised peripheral blood. The receptor source for this set is a human donor with COVID-19, enrolled during active disease. The donor label of this sample is uncertain.

V gene TRBV7-8 combines with J gene TRBJ2-2, with 9 bases fitting TRBD1. Germline trimming cut 1 base from V and 6 bases from J; bases unmatched to any gene: 3. The CDR3 totals 15 residues. Germline V lookup: CDR1 SGHVS, CDR2 FQNEAQ. This chain's CDR3 is CASSLGQGVAGELFF. CDR3 nucleotide sequence: TGTGCCAGCAGCTTAGGACAGGGGGTTGCCGGGGAGCTGTTTTTT.

The chain joins TRBV28 to TRBJ1-1, with D maybe TRBD1 (6 bases). The V end lost 3 bases, the J end lost 5 bases, and 13 bases lay between the germline ends. Germline CDR1 is MDHEN and CDR2 is SYDVKM. This CDR3 comprises 14 residues. DNA of the CDR3: TGTGCCAGCAGTTTGGGGGGGCGGGGGACTGAAGCTTTCTTT. This translates into CASSLGGRGTEAFF. Complete variable domain (other parts from reference TRBV28 and TRBJ1-1): DVKVTQSSRYLVKRTGEKVFLECVQDMDHENMFWYRQDPGLGLRLIYFSYDVKMKEKGDIPEGYSVSREKKERFSLILESASTNQTSMYLCASSLGGRGTEAFFGQGTRLTVV.

The chain is built from TRBV5-5 and TRBJ1-3; 7 positions match TRBD1. The CDR3 runs to 15 residues. Germline loops: CDR1 SGHKS, CDR2 YYEKEE (reference sequence). After removal of 1 base from V and 0 bases from J, the junction contained 1 base not matched to a gene. For the CDR3, the DNA is TGTGCCAGCAGCTTGCAGGGGGGCTCTGGAAACACCATATATTTT. It encodes CASSLQGGSGNTIYF.

This clone was picked up a small number of times. The chain employs TRBV12-3 or TRBV12-4 and TRBJ2-1; 9 nucleotides match TRBD1. CDR3 length equals 13 residues. Trimming cost V 6 bases and J 9 bases; bases outside gene matches: 6. CDR3: CASRPGQGGEQFF. CDR3 DNA: TGTGCCAGCAGGCCGGGACAGGGTGGTGAGCAGTTCTTC.

The V call is TRBV10-3, the J call TRBJ2-2; a possible D gene is TRBD2 (5 bases). This CDR3 contains 14 residues. V lost 4 bases to trimming and J lost 3 bases, with 9 bases between them. The germline gives CDR1 ENHRY, CDR2 SYGVKD. The CDR3 sequence: CAISGLADTGELFF. The CDR3 DNA reads TGTGCCATCAGTGGGCTAGCCGACACCGGGGAGCTGTTTTTT.

In this sample, this clone turned up once. The chain links TRBV6-5 to TRBJ2-7; 8 bases agree with TRBD1. CDR3 length equals 15 residues. From germline, CDR1 is MNHEY and CDR2 SVGAGI. The trim removed 0 bases at V and 4 bases at J, leaving 5 bases unmatched. CDR3 sequence: CASSYSGTGIYEQYF. CDR3 nucleotide sequence: TGTGCCAGCAGTTACTCGGGGACAGGCATTTACGAGCAGTACTTC.

The chain couples TRBV12-3 or TRBV12-4 to TRBJ2-7; TRBD1 matches 8 bases. V trimming: 5 bases; J trimming: 6 bases; junction bases outside the gene matches: 3. The CDR3 consists of 12 residues. The CDR3 loop reads CASSNTGGEQYF. The CDR3 region has the DNA TGTGCCAGCAGTAATACAGGGGGCGAGCAGTACTTC.

This chain connects TRBV29-1 to TRBJ1-1; 8 positions match TRBD1. The CDR3 has 14 residues. Germline lookup yields CDR1 SQVTM and CDR2 ANQGSEA. J lost 4 bases, V lost 6 bases, and 10 bases had no gene match. CDR3 nucleotide sequence: TGCAGCGTGGCGACAGGGGCTGCGCGCACTGAAGCTTTCTTT. Its protein product is CSVATGAARTEAFF. Complete variable domain (other parts from reference TRBV29-1 and TRBJ1-1): SAVISQKPSRDICQRGTSLTIQCQVDSQVTMMFWYRQQPGQSLTLIATANQGSEATYESGFVIDKFPISRPNLTFSTLTVSNMSPEDSSIYLCSVATGAARTEAFFGQGTRLTVV.

This clone was observed a handful of times. The chain carries TRBV6-2 or TRBV6-3 and TRBJ2-3, with TRBD2 matching over 12 bases. This CDR3 is built from 17 residues. Germline V gives CDR1 MNHEY, CDR2 SVGEGT. Trimming removed 6 bases from V and 1 base from J; junction bases left unmatched: 8. CDR3 DNA: TGTGCCAGCAGCCCTCCGACTAGCGGGGGTCGCACAGATACGCAGTATTTT. Amino acids: CASSPPTSGGRTDTQYF.

This rearrangement joins TRBV12-3 or TRBV12-4 to TRBJ2-7; TRBD2 might be the D (6 bases). V lost 3 bases and J lost 6, with 12 bases in between. CDR3 size: 13 residues. CDR3 residues: CASSFSGVGEQYF. CDR3 sequence (DNA): TGTGCCAGCAGTTTTTCGGGGGTCGGCGAGCAGTACTTC.

V and J are TRBV6-6 and TRBJ2-5; maybe TRBD2 (5 bases). Germline lookup yields CDR1 MNHNY and CDR2 SVGAGI (reference sequence). The CDR3 runs to 13 residues. V shed 8 bases and J shed 2 bases, with 12 bases lying between them. The CDR3: CASRVTGQETQYF. The CDR3 nucleotides are TGTGCCAGCCGCGTAACGGGGCAAGAGACCCAGTACTTC.

The chain uses TRBV18 and TRBJ2-1; possibly TRBD1 for D (6 bases). The CDR3 spans 15 residues. Trimming took 2 bases from V and 0 from J, leaving 8 bases between them. In germline, CDR1 is KGHSH, CDR2 LQKENI. The CDR3 sequence is CASSPRDTSYNEQFF. DNA for the CDR3: TGTGCCAGCTCACCAAGGGACACCTCCTACAATGAGCAGTTCTTC.

The chain has TRBV3-1 (or the pseudogene TRBV3-2) and TRBJ2-7; D possibly corresponds to TRBD1 (6 bases). CDR3 length: 13 amino acids. Germline lookup yields CDR1 LGHDT and CDR2 YNNKEL (reference sequence). Trimming removed 0 bases from V and 4 bases from J, with 7 bases in between. CDR3 nucleotide sequence: TGTGCCAGCAGCCAAGAAAGGGGGTACGAGCAGTACTTC. Its protein is CASSQERGYEQYF.

J is TRBJ2-7 and V is TRBV10-3; 7 bases line up with TRBD1. The CDR3 is 14 residues long. The germline V gene has CDR1 ENHRY and CDR2 SYGVKD. The J segment lost 3 bases and the V segment lost 6 bases, leaving 8 bases of the junction unmatched. In DNA form, the CDR3 reads TGTGCCATCAGGACAGGGAATACTTTCTACGAGCAGTACTTC. It translates to CAIRTGNTFYEQYF.

The V gene is TRBV4-2, the J gene TRBJ1-1; D perhaps matches TRBD1 (6 bases). V was shortened by 0 bases and J by 4 bases, with 12 bases between the two germline ends. In germline, CDR1 is LGHNA, CDR2 YNFKEQ. This CDR3 has 15 amino acids. The CDR3 nucleotides read TGTGCCAGCAGCCAAGACGAGGGGGTTACCACTGAAGCTTTCTTT. Encoded protein: CASSQDEGVTTEAFF.

The rearrangement joins TRBV5-1 to TRBJ2-5; tentatively, D is TRBD2 (6 bases). Germline CDR1 reads SGHRS; CDR2 reads YFSETQ. Trimming removed 2 bases from V and 5 bases from J, with 13 bases in between. The CDR3 is made up of 14 amino acids. The CDR3 DNA sequence: TGCGCCAGCAGCTTTGGAGGGGTGGGGGAGACCCAGTACTTC. It encodes CASSFGGVGETQYF.

The V and J genes are TRBV5-1 and TRBJ1-6; 7 bases map to TRBD1. The CDR3 has 16 residues. Germline values: CDR1 SGHRS, CDR2 YFSETQ. The V gene end was trimmed by 5 bases and the J gene end by 7 bases; junction bases not matched to a gene: 12. CDR3 nucleotides: TGCGCCAGCAGTGGGACAGTCCTAAGGGGGAATTCACCCCTCCACTTT. As protein: CASSGTVLRGNSPLHF. The variable domain in full, with the rest retrieved from reference TRBV5-1 and TRBJ1-6, is KAGVTQTPRYLIKTRGQQVTLSCSPISGHRSVSWYQQTPGQGLQFLFEYFSETQRNKGNFPGRFSGRQFSNSRSEMNVSTLELGDSALYLCASSGTVLRGNSPLHFGNGTRLTVT.

In this sample, this clone turned up a few times. The rearrangement joins TRBV2 to TRBJ1-2; D unclear. Trimming left V 4 bases short and J 4 bases short, with 7 bases between. CDR1 and CDR2 (germline): SNHLY, FYNNEI. The CDR3 is 12 residues long. This chain's CDR3 is CASSAQSYGYTF. The CDR3 bases are TGTGCCAGCAGTGCCCAGTCCTATGGCTACACCTTC.

The chain carries TRBV3-1 (or the pseudogene TRBV3-2) and TRBJ1-2; D perhaps matches TRBD1 (6 bases). The V gene lost 1 base and the J gene lost 6 bases, with 15 bases spanning the gap. CDR1 is LGHDT, CDR2 YNNKEL, per germline (reference sequence). This CDR3 is built from 15 residues. The CDR3 loop reads CASSQVGGGVDGYTF. Written as DNA, the CDR3 is TGTGCCAGCAGCCAAGTCGGTGGGGGCGTAGATGGCTACACCTTC.

The CDR3 DNA sequence: TGTGCCAGCAGTTACGGGACAGGATTCTATGGCTACACCTTC. This gives the protein CASSYGTGFYGYTF. The gene calls are TRBV6-5 and TRBJ1-2; 8 bases match TRBD1. This CDR3 region has 14 residues. The germline V gene has CDR1 MNHEY and CDR2 SVGAGI. Trimming at V came to 2 bases and at J to 4 bases, leaving 3 bases not matched to a gene.

The rearrangement joins TRBV7-3 to TRBJ2-3; TRBD2 agrees at 13 bases. Trimming took 6 bases from V and 6 from J; bases not matched to a gene: 6. In germline, CDR1 is SGHTA, CDR2 FQGTGA. The CDR3 totals 15 residues. CDR3 DNA sequence: TGTGCCAGCAGTCAACTAGCGGGGGGGACTGATACGCAGTATTTT. Encoded protein: CASSQLAGGTDTQYF.

The genes are TRBV5-1 and TRBJ2-7, with 10 bases aligning to TRBD2. The ends lost 5 bases at V and 2 bases at J; junction bases unmatched: 4. The CDR3 is made up of 14 amino acids. Per the germline V gene, CDR1 is SGHRS and CDR2 is YFSETQ. CDR3 sequence (DNA): TGCGCCAGCAGAGATAGCGGGGGGCCCTACGAGCAGTACTTC. Protein: CASRDSGGPYEQYF.

The count of this clone is one. The gene calls are TRBV6-4 and TRBJ2-3, with a tentative D call TRBD1 (5 bases). Germline V gives CDR1 MRHNA, CDR2 SNTAGT. The V end lost 4 bases, the J end lost 4 bases, and 12 bases lay between the germline ends. This CDR3 is built from 14 residues. The CDR3 nucleotides read TGTGCCAGCAGTGTCCAGGGCAGCCCAGATACGCAGTATTTT. Protein product: CASSVQGSPDTQYF.

The rearrangement links TRBV18 to TRBJ1-1; the D gene is possibly TRBD1 (6 bases). Trimming removed 3 bases at V and 6 bases at J, with 17 bases between. The CDR3 loop spans 15 amino acids. Per the germline V gene, CDR1 is KGHSH and CDR2 is LQKENI. CDR3 sequence reads: CASSPDSYLRSEAFF. In DNA form, the CDR3 reads TGTGCCAGCTCACCGGACAGCTATCTAAGGTCTGAAGCTTTCTTT.

The rearrangement joins TRBV15 to TRBJ2-3, with D perhaps TRBD2 (6 bases). V lost 0 bases, J lost 6 bases, and 16 bases lay in between. The germline CDR1 and CDR2 sequences are LNHNV and YYDKDF (reference sequence). The CDR3 sequence is 16 residues long. The CDR3 spells CATSRDRRESRDTQYF. The CDR3 DNA sequence: TGTGCCACCAGCAGAGATAGGAGGGAATCGCGCGATACGCAGTATTTT.

This clone was seen once. The chain combines TRBV6-5 with TRBJ1-1, with D perhaps matching TRBD1 (5 bases). The germline V gene encodes CDR1 MNHEY and CDR2 SVGAGI. V lost 4 bases and J 5 bases, leaving 14 bases between the germline ends. The CDR3 runs to 14 residues. The CDR3 coding sequence is TGTGCCAGCAGTTCGGGGGTCGGGGAGACTGAAGCTTTCTTT. It codes for CASSSGVGETEAFF.

The chain combines TRBV25-1 with TRBJ2-7, with a weak D call TRBD2 (5 bases). Germline V gives CDR1 MGHDK, CDR2 SYGVNS. With 6 bases removed from V and 6 bases from J, the gap between germline ends came to 12 bases. The CDR3 is 12 amino acids. CDR3 in amino acids: CASRPPAGEQYF. The DNA for the CDR3 is TGTGCCAGCAGACCCCCGGCGGGCGAGCAGTACTTC.

The rearrangement uses TRBV10-3 and TRBJ1-1; D is unclear. Germline V lookup: CDR1 ENHRY, CDR2 SYGVKD. CDR3 length: 13 amino acids. The V gene lost 0 bases and the J gene lost 5 bases, with 7 bases spanning the gap. The chain's CDR3 is CAISESAGTEAFF. CDR3 nucleotide sequence: TGTGCCATCAGTGAGTCGGCGGGAACTGAAGCTTTCTTT.

V usage is TRBV28 and J usage is TRBJ2-5; 10 bases are a match to TRBD1. Germline CDR1 is MDHEN and CDR2 is SYDVKM. This CDR3 is built from 15 residues. With V trimmed by 4 bases and J by 5 bases, 7 bases remained unmatched. CDR3 sequence: CASSSLTGGTETQYF. The CDR3 nucleotides read TGTGCCAGCAGTTCATTGACAGGGGGCACGGAGACCCAGTACTTC. Full variable domain (outside the CDR3, taken from reference TRBV28 and TRBJ2-5): DVKVTQSSRYLVKRTGEKVFLECVQDMDHENMFWYRQDPGLGLRLIYFSYDVKMKEKGDIPEGYSVSREKKERFSLILESASTNQTSMYLCASSSLTGGTETQYFGPGTRLLVL.